Included here is one T cell receptor (beta chain) sequence, with context. Its target is unknown. Trimming pared 5 bases from V and 6 bases from J, leaving 15 bases between. Germline CDR1 is SGHRS and CDR2 is YFSETQ. CDR3 length equals 15 residues. Using immunoSEQ multiplex PCR, the repertoire was profiled, and TCRdb retains in-frame clones only, with some absent. The sample holds more than 300,000 clones, 70% to 90% seen once. The sample belongs to a study of Ad26.COV2.S vaccination and SARS-CoV-2 variants. Treatment described: roughly 18 received Ad26.COV2.S at low or high dose, single or two shots; roughly 5 received placebo; per-sample allocation not given. Samples were taken on day 63 after the first vaccine or placebo injection. As its vector, the vaccine had Ad26, which expressed Wuhan-strain SARS-CoV-2 spike. General study findings and limits: Marked by substantial breadth, spike-specific CD8+ and CD4+ T cell responses were reportedly seen after vaccination.

The starting material was peripheral blood, obtained in a trial of Ad26.COV2.S vaccine versus placebo. This clonotype originated in a person aged 18-60 years who received the Ad26.COV2.S COVID-19 vaccine or a placebo. The chain combines TRBV5-1 with TRBJ1-6; D uncertain. CDR3 amino acids: CASSLNSPPNSPLHF. As DNA, the CDR3 is TGCGCCAGCAGTTTGAACAGTCCGCCTAATTCACCCCTCCACTTT.